This record covers a single T cell receptor (beta chain). The CDR3 sequence is 16 residues long. V lost 4 bases to trimming and J lost 2 bases; unmatched junction nucleotides: 11. Germline lookup yields CDR1 SGHRS and CDR2 YFSETQ. The data were obtained in a study of T cells after yellow fever vaccination. Production of TCR cDNA was by 5'RACE template switching, which also added a universal primer site and UMIs. Using its own MiXCR run on the 5' RACE reads, TCRdb lists one record per CDR3 protein. The sample lists 450,000 to 550,000 distinct CDR3 sequences; about a fifth were seen once. The sequence was obtained from a man in his thirties or forties who received the YFV17D yellow fever vaccine. This specimen was PBMCs, taken 15 days after the yellow fever booster vaccination. The chain has TRBV5-1 and TRBJ2-7; 8 bases fit TRBD1. The CDR3 DNA reads TGCGCCAGCAGCCTTACCGGGACAGGCGTCCCCTACGAGCAGTACTTC. Protein: CASSLTGTGVPYEQYF. Drawing the rest from reference TRBV5-1 and TRBJ2-7, the complete variable domain is KAGVTQTPRYLIKTRGQQVTLSCSPISGHRSVSWYQQTPGQGLQFLFEYFSETQRNKGNFPGRFSGRQFSNSRSEMNVSTLELGDSALYLCASSLTGTGVPYEQYFGPGTRLTVT.